This T cell receptor beta chain was sequenced for a study of cytomegalovirus exposure and HLA in healthy donors. Across the study: Most genotyped donors, approximately 81% of around 370, had Caucasian-associated genetic ancestry.

The PCR made use of 60 Vbeta and 13 Jbeta primers. Repertoires were generated with immunoSEQ multiplex PCR, while TCRdb's copy carries only in-frame clones and drops some. Its table lists 65,000 to 85,000 clones. Though nominally healthy at sampling, donors likely had unrecorded immune exposures. This CDR3 has 14 amino acids. V lost 5 bases and J 8 bases, leaving 18 bases between the germline ends. Germline CDR1 reads MNHNS; CDR2 reads SASEGT. The TCR was taken from a woman in her sixties or seventies in good health and CMV-seronegative. The sample comprised PBMCs. This chain joins TRBV6-1 and TRBJ1-2; D may be TRBD1 (6 bases). The CDR3 sequence is CASSPYRANGGYTF. The CDR3, as DNA: TGTGCCAGCAGTCCCTACAGGGCCAATGGGGGCTACACCTTC.